Shown below are 31 T cell receptor beta chains from a single sample sequenced in a study of cytomegalovirus exposure and HLA in healthy donors. The PCR used 60 Vbeta and 13 Jbeta primers. Profiled with immunoSEQ multiplex PCR; TCRdb holds only in-frame clones, not every one. Of approximately 170,000 clones listed, around 80% were seen once; the top ten hold less than 2.5%. Sequencing used PBMCs. The receptor set was obtained from a male donor in good health and CMV-seronegative.

This chain joins TRBV2 and TRBJ1-2; D gene uncertain. Germline V lookup: CDR1 SNHLY, CDR2 FYNNEI. This CDR3 contains 13 residues. V was cut by 3 bases and J by 2 bases, with 7 bases left in between. The CDR3 reads CASSDAVNYGYTF. CDR3 DNA sequence: TGTGCCAGCAGTGATGCAGTCAACTATGGCTACACCTTC.

The rearrangement links TRBV2 to TRBJ2-2, with D maybe TRBD2 (6 bases). Germline assignment: CDR1 SNHLY and CDR2 FYNNEI. The CDR3 runs 14 residues. The V and J ends lost 6 bases and 1 base respectively, with 9 bases between them. CDR3 region: CASRAGQNTGELFF. CDR3 DNA: TGTGCCAGCAGGGCGGGGCAGAACACCGGGGAGCTGTTTTTT. Full variable domain (remainder filled in from reference TRBV2 and TRBJ2-2): EPEVTQTPSHQVTQMGQEVILRCVPISNHLYFYWYRQILGQKVEFLVSFYNNEISEKSEIFDDQFSVERPDGSNFTLKIRSTKLEDSAMYFCASRAGQNTGELFFGEGSRLTVL.

The CDR3 region is CASSASGYEQYF. The CDR3, as DNA: TGTGCCAGCAGTGCGTCGGGGTACGAGCAGTACTTC. V gene TRBV6-5 combines with J gene TRBJ2-7; D is perhaps TRBD2 (5 bases). The V end lost 5 bases, the J end lost 4 bases, and 9 bases lay between the germline ends. CDR1 MNHEY and CDR2 SVGAGI come from the germline V gene. The CDR3 loop spans 12 amino acids.

The V call is TRBV29-1, the J call TRBJ1-2; 7 nucleotides agree with TRBD1. The V gene's germline CDR1 is SQVTM and CDR2 ANQGSEA. The CDR3 consists of 12 residues. Trimming took 6 bases from V and 7 from J; bases not matched to a gene: 8. This CDR3 reads CSVGDRVGGYTF. DNA of the CDR3: TGCAGCGTGGGAGACAGGGTCGGTGGCTACACCTTC.

The V call is TRBV6-6, the J call TRBJ1-5; perhaps TRBD1 as D (6 bases). Trimming removed 2 bases at V and 6 bases at J, with 14 bases between. CDR3 length equals 15 residues. The germline CDR1 and CDR2 sequences are MNHNY and SVGAGI (reference sequence). This CDR3 reads CASSYMGVGGQPQHF. The CDR3 nucleotides read TGTGCCAGCAGTTACATGGGGGTAGGGGGTCAGCCCCAGCATTTT.

The chain couples TRBV2 to TRBJ1-3; 7 positions match TRBD1. V trimming: 9 bases; J trimming: 5 bases; junction bases outside the gene matches: 4. This CDR3 has 12 residues. Germline assignment: CDR1 SNHLY and CDR2 FYNNEI. This CDR3 is CASDRDRNTIYF. The CDR3, as DNA: TGTGCCAGTGACAGGGATCGAAACACCATATATTTT.

V gene TRBV18 combines with J gene TRBJ2-3; D perhaps matches TRBD2 (7 bases). The CDR3 loop spans 15 amino acids. Germline V lookup: CDR1 KGHSH, CDR2 LQKENI. The germline V and J ends were trimmed by 1 base and 4 bases, with 12 bases remaining between them. The CDR3 is CASSPRGGPADTQYF. The CDR3 DNA reads TGTGCCAGCTCACCACGGGGGGGCCCGGCAGATACGCAGTATTTT.

The rearrangement uses TRBV4-3 and TRBJ1-2, with TRBD1 as a possible D gene (6 bases). V was cut by 1 base and J by 4 bases, with 13 bases left in between. CDR3 length: 15 residues. Germline CDR1 reads LGHNA; CDR2 reads YSLEER. The CDR3 DNA follows: TGCGCCAGCAGCCAAGCGACAGGTTACGGCTATGGCTACACCTTC. Protein sequence: CASSQATGYGYGYTF.

CDR3 DNA: TGCGCCAGCAGCCCGGAGGTCACAGCCGGGGACTACGAGCAGTACTTC. It specifies CASSPEVTAGDYEQYF. V gene TRBV4-3 combines with J gene TRBJ2-7, with D possibly being TRBD2 (5 bases). Per germline, CDR1 LGHNA and CDR2 YSLEER. The CDR3 totals 16 residues. V lost 4 bases and J lost 3, with 19 bases in between.

The chain carries TRBV6-6 and TRBJ1-1, with TRBD1 matching 7 bases. In germline, CDR1 is MNHNY, CDR2 SVGAGI (reference sequence). The CDR3 covers 13 residues. Trimming removed 11 bases from V and 4 bases from J; junction bases left unmatched: 10. The CDR3 is CAAKGGAGTEAFF. CDR3 DNA sequence: TGTGCCGCTAAAGGGGGCGCGGGCACTGAAGCTTTCTTT.

The genes are TRBV6-6 and TRBJ2-5, with TRBD1 as a possible D gene (6 bases). Per germline, CDR1 MNHNY and CDR2 SVGAGI (reference sequence). V gave up 0 bases and J gave up 5 bases, with 16 bases separating them. This CDR3 is built from 16 residues. CDR3 sequence: CASSYSGTQGVETQYF. For the CDR3, the DNA is TGTGCCAGCAGTTACTCGGGGACACAAGGGGTTGAGACCCAGTACTTC.

The chain uses TRBV10-2 and TRBJ1-2, with 7 bases identical to TRBD1. After removal of 3 bases from V and 6 bases from J, the junction contained 13 bases not matched to a gene. CDR1 and CDR2 (germline): WSHSY, SAAADI. The CDR3 extends over 16 amino acids. CDR3 loop: CASSEGRDRASHGYTF. DNA of the CDR3: TGCGCCAGCAGTGAAGGTCGTGACAGGGCGTCTCATGGCTACACCTTC.

The chain recombines TRBV19 with TRBJ1-5; 10 nucleotides align to TRBD1. Germline V lookup: CDR1 LNHDA, CDR2 SQIVND (reference sequence). CDR3 length: 15 amino acids. V lost 5 bases to trimming and J lost 4 bases; unmatched junction nucleotides: 5. The DNA for the CDR3 is TGTGCCAGTAGTTGGTGGACAGGGGGGAATCAGCCCCAGCATTTT. It yields the protein CASSWWTGGNQPQHF.

V is TRBV6-5 and J is TRBJ1-5, with D possibly TRBD1 on 6 matching bases. Germline assignment: CDR1 MNHEY and CDR2 SVGAGI. The CDR3 loop spans 16 amino acids. V lost 4 bases, J lost 6 bases, and 19 bases lay in between. The CDR3 is CASSSALGGLSQPQHF. DNA for the CDR3: TGTGCCAGCAGTTCCGCACTAGGGGGTCTTAGTCAGCCCCAGCATTTT.

This clone was detected only a few times. The chain is built from TRBV7-2 and TRBJ2-5; no clear D. Trimming removed 7 bases at V and 5 bases at J, with 14 bases between. Germline loops: CDR1 SGHTA, CDR2 FQGNSA. The CDR3 covers 13 residues. CDR3 residues: CASTLSGTETQYF. For the CDR3, the DNA is TGTGCCAGCACCCTCTCGGGTACCGAGACCCAGTACTTC.

This clone was counted between two and nine times. J is TRBJ2-1 and V is TRBV7-9, with TRBD1 as a possible D gene (6 bases). Germline values: CDR1 SEHNR, CDR2 FQNEAQ (reference sequence). V was trimmed by 5 bases and J by 8 bases, leaving 13 bases between them. The CDR3 spans 13 residues. The CDR3 protein is CASSRDNDDEQFF. DNA for the CDR3: TGTGCCAGCAGCCGGGACAACGACGATGAGCAGTTCTTC.

This sequence joins TRBV6-1 and TRBJ2-5; 8 bases map to TRBD1. Germline V lookup: CDR1 MNHNS, CDR2 SASEGT. Trimming removed 6 bases from V and 5 bases from J; junction bases left unmatched: 8. The CDR3 totals 14 residues. In DNA form, the CDR3 reads TGTGCCAGCAGGGACAGGGCTGCGGGTGAGACCCAGTACTTC. This translates into CASRDRAAGETQYF.

This chain connects TRBV5-1 to TRBJ1-1; D may be TRBD1 (6 bases). The ends were cut back, 0 bases at V and 4 bases at J, with 10 bases in the middle. CDR1 SGHRS and CDR2 YFSETQ come from the germline V gene. The CDR3 has 14 amino acids. CDR3 DNA sequence: TGCGCCAGCAGCTTGGTTACAGGGACCACTGAAGCTTTCTTT. Protein: CASSLVTGTTEAFF.

The V and J genes are TRBV11-2 and TRBJ1-2; D ambiguous. Germline V gene sequence: CDR1 SGHAT, CDR2 FQNNGV. V lost 4 bases, J lost 5 bases, and 11 bases lay in between. This CDR3 comprises 13 residues. This CDR3 is CASSSPRVYGYTF. In DNA, the CDR3 is TGTGCCAGCAGCTCACCGCGGGTATATGGCTACACCTTC. Full variable domain (outside the CDR3, taken from reference TRBV11-2 and TRBJ1-2): EAGVAQSPRYKIIEKRQSVAFWCNPISGHATLYWYQQILGQGPKLLIQFQNNGVVDDSQLPKDRFSAERLKGVDSTLKIQPAKLEDSAVYLCASSSPRVYGYTFGSGTRLTVV.

This chain connects TRBV7-9 to TRBJ1-2; 7 positions match TRBD1. This CDR3 has 17 residues. Per germline, CDR1 SEHNR and CDR2 FQNEAQ (reference sequence). V gave up 4 bases and J gave up 0 bases; unmatched junction bases: 11. The CDR3 reads CASSSLGTATTNYGYTF. The DNA for the CDR3 is TGTGCCAGCAGCTCCCTAGGGACAGCTACGACTAACTATGGCTACACCTTC.

This clone has only a few counts. The J gene is TRBJ1-4, the V gene TRBV18; perhaps TRBD1 as D (5 bases). Germline loops: CDR1 KGHSH, CDR2 LQKENI. The V gene lost 4 bases and the J gene lost 8 bases, with 14 bases spanning the gap. This CDR3 spans 14 amino acids. The chain's CDR3 is CASSLPQAAEKLFF. CDR3 nucleotides: TGTGCCAGCTCACTACCACAGGCCGCGGAAAAACTGTTTTTT.

The chain uses TRBV19 and TRBJ2-2; TRBD2 might be the D (5 bases). Germline CDR1 LNHDA, CDR2 SQIVND (reference sequence). The CDR3 is made up of 15 amino acids. Trimming shortened V by 3 bases and J by 4 bases, and 12 bases separated the two germline ends. The CDR3 nucleotides read TGTGCCAGTAGTATCTCGCGGGCGGCCACCGGGGAGCTGTTTTTT. This codes for CASSISRAATGELFF. Full variable domain (missing parts from reference TRBV19 and TRBJ2-2): DGGITQSPKYLFRKEGQNVTLSCEQNLNHDAMYWYRQDPGQGLRLIYYSQIVNDFQKGDIAEGYSVSREKKESFPLTVTSAQKNPTAFYLCASSISRAATGELFFGEGSRLTVL.

The chain uses TRBV6-1 and TRBJ2-7; 11 bases line up with TRBD2. Germline values: CDR1 MNHNS, CDR2 SASEGT. V gave up 6 bases and J gave up 3 bases; unmatched junction bases: 7. This CDR3 has 15 residues. The CDR3 nucleotides read TGTGCCAGCAGACCACTAGCGGGGGCCATCTACGAGCAGTACTTC. Translated: CASRPLAGAIYEQYF.

This clone was observed a single time. This chain uses TRBV7-2 with TRBJ2-3; TRBD1 is a possible D gene (6 bases). CDR1 is SGHTA, CDR2 FQGNSA, per germline. The V end lost 5 bases, the J end lost 3 bases, and 15 bases lay between the germline ends. The CDR3 contains 15 residues. CDR3 residues: CASSQGGFWTDTQYF. The CDR3 region has the DNA TGTGCCAGCAGCCAAGGGGGATTTTGGACAGATACGCAGTATTTT.

J is TRBJ1-2 and V is TRBV29-1; D perhaps matches TRBD1 (5 bases). The germline CDR1 and CDR2 sequences are SQVTM and ANQGSEA. The CDR3 loop spans 11 amino acids. Between the trimmed V and J ends, which lost 4 bases and 4 bases, there was a span of 7 bases. Here the CDR3 DNA reads TGCAGCGTTGGACAGACCTATGGCTACACCTTC. As protein: CSVGQTYGYTF. The complete variable domain, with remaining parts taken from reference TRBV29-1 and TRBJ1-2, reads SAVISQKPSRDICQRGTSLTIQCQVDSQVTMMFWYRQQPGQSLTLIATANQGSEATYESGFVIDKFPISRPNLTFSTLTVSNMSPEDSSIYLCSVGQTYGYTFGSGTRLTVV.

With respect to this clone: The same CDR3 arises from other DNA sequences in this sample as well. V usage is TRBV5-6 and J usage is TRBJ2-3; D might be TRBD2 (5 bases). Germline V gives CDR1 SGHDT, CDR2 YYEEEE. The CDR3 runs to 12 residues. V lost 4 bases and J lost 3, with 6 bases in between. The CDR3 bases are TGTGCCAGCAGCCCGGGAACAGATACGCAGTATTTT. Translating it yields CASSPGTDTQYF. The whole variable domain, remainder taken from reference TRBV5-6 and TRBJ2-3, is DAGVTQSPTHLIKTRGQQVTLRCSPKSGHDTVSWYQQALGQGPQFIFQYYEEEERQRGNFPDRFSGHQFPNYSSELNVNALLLGDSALYLCASSPGTDTQYFGPGTRLTVL.

This sequence joins TRBV14 and TRBJ1-3; no firm D call. V lost 2 bases, J lost 1 base, and 6 bases lay in between. The CDR3 is 14 residues long. The germline CDR1 and CDR2 sequences are SGHDN and FVKESK. In DNA, the CDR3 is TGTGCCAGCAGCCAAACGGGTTCTGGAAACACCATATATTTT. It yields the protein CASSQTGSGNTIYF.

This clone was found a few times. CDR3 residues: CAISESGTDGYTF. For the CDR3, the DNA is TGTGCCATCAGTGAGTCGGGGACAGATGGCTACACCTTC. The rearrangement links TRBV10-3 to TRBJ1-2; 7 nucleotides match TRBD1. The CDR3 extends over 13 amino acids. V gave up 0 bases and J gave up 6 bases; unmatched junction bases: 1. The germline V gene encodes CDR1 ENHRY and CDR2 SYGVKD.

CDR3 region: CSVEGGGQETQYF. DNA for the CDR3: TGCAGCGTTGAAGGGGGGGGGCAAGAGACCCAGTACTTC. The chain links TRBV29-1 to TRBJ2-5, with 7 bases lining up with TRBD2. CDR1 is SQVTM and CDR2 is ANQGSEA in the germline V gene. V lost 1 base and J lost 2; bases outside the gene matches: 1. The CDR3 runs to 13 residues.

This chain joins TRBV4-1 and TRBJ1-2; 8 bases line up with TRBD1. V shed 3 bases, J shed 1 base, and the junction held 7 bases outside the gene matches. The CDR3 is made up of 16 amino acids. CDR1 MGHRA and CDR2 YSYEKL come from the germline V gene. CDR3 DNA sequence: TGCGCCAGCAGCCAGGAAGGACAGGGATTTAACTATGGCTACACCTTC. Translation: CASSQEGQGFNYGYTF.

This clone was seen only a few times. At the DNA level, this CDR3 is encoded by other sequences in the same sample as well. The chain uses TRBV5-4 and TRBJ1-2; D may be TRBD1 (5 bases). This CDR3 has 12 amino acids. V lost 4 bases to trimming and J lost 4 bases, with 8 bases between them. Germline-derived CDR1 and CDR2 are SGHNT and YYREEE (reference sequence). DNA for the CDR3: TGTGCCAGCAGCCCTGACAGCTATGGCTACACCTTC. This codes for CASSPDSYGYTF. Full variable domain (missing parts from reference TRBV5-4 and TRBJ1-2): ETGVTQSPTHLIKTRGQQVTLRCSSQSGHNTVSWYQQALGQGPQFIFQYYREEENGRGNFPPRFSGLQFPNYSSELNVNALELDDSALYLCASSPDSYGYTFGSGTRLTVV.